This TCR beta chain was sequenced during a study of CD8+ T cells in alopecia areata. The V end was cut by 6 bases, the J end by 0 bases, with 18 bases between. Per the germline V gene, CDR1 is SQVTM and CDR2 is ANQGSEA. This CDR3 has 16 residues. Reverse transcription of extracted RNA yielded cDNA, which provided the sequencing template. Data came from immunoSEQ multiplex PCR; TCRdb stores just in-frame clones and leaves some out. The table shows about 200,000 clones, with 55% to 70% occurring only once. The treatment here: oral pan-JAK inhibitor, 5-10 mg twice daily. Sequencing was performed on CD4+ T cells sorted from blood, taken at week 4, from a patient treated with tofacitinib. This TCR came from a human donor with alopecia areata. The genes are TRBV29-1 and TRBJ2-1, with D perhaps being TRBD1 or TRBD2 (5 bases each). CDR3 nucleotide sequence: TGCAGCGTGGTGGGACGAGCCGTAAGCTCCTACAATGAGCAGTTCTTC. Translated, it gives CSVVGRAVSSYNEQFF.